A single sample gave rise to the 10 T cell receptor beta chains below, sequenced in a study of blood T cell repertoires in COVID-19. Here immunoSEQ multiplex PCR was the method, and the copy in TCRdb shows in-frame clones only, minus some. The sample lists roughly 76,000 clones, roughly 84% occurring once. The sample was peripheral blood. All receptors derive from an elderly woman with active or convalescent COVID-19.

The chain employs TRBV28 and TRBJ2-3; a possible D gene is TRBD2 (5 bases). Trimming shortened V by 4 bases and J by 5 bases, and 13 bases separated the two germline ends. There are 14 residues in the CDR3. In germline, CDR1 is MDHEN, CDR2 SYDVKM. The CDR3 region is CASSSRERIDTQYF. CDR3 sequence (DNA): TGTGCCAGCAGTTCCCGAGAGCGGATAGATACGCAGTATTTT.

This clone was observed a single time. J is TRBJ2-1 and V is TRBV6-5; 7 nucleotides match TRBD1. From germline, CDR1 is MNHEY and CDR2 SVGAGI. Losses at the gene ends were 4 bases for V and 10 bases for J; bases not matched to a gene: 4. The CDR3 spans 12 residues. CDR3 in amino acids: CASSLRGREQFF. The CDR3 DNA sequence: TGTGCCAGCAGTTTGAGGGGGCGCGAGCAGTTCTTC.

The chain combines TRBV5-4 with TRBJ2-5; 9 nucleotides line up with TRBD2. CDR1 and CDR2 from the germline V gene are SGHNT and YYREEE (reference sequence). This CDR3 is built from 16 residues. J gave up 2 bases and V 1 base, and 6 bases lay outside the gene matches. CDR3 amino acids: CASSLRGSGGQETQYF. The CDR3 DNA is TGTGCCAGCAGCTTGAGAGGTAGCGGGGGACAAGAGACCCAGTACTTC.

The CDR3 here is CASSLLNGAGELFF. The CDR3 nucleotides read TGTGCCAGCAGCTTGTTGAACGGGGCCGGGGAGCTGTTTTTT. The chain combines TRBV5-5 with TRBJ2-2; a possible D gene is TRBD2 (5 bases). The V end was cut by 1 base, the J end by 6 bases, with 10 bases between. This CDR3 has 14 amino acids. Germline V gene lookup returns CDR1 SGHKS and CDR2 YYEKEE (reference sequence).

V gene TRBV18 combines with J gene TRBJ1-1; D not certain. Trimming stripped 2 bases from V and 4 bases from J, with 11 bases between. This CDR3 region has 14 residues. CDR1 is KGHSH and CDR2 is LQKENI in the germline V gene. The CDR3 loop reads CASSPLTTSTEAFF. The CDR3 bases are TGTGCCAGCTCACCATTAACAACCAGCACTGAAGCTTTCTTT.

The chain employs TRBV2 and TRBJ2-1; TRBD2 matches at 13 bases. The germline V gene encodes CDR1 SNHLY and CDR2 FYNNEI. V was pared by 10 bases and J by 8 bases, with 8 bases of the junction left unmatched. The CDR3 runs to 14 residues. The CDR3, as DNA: TGTGCCAAAGGACTAGCGGGGGCCTGGGATGAGCAGTTCTTC. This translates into CAKGLAGAWDEQFF.

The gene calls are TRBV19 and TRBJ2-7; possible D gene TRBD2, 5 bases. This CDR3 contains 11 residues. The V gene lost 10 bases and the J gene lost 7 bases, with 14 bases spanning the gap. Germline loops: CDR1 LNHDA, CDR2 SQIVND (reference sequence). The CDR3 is CANNRGREQYF. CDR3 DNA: TGTGCCAACAACAGAGGGCGTGAGCAGTACTTC.

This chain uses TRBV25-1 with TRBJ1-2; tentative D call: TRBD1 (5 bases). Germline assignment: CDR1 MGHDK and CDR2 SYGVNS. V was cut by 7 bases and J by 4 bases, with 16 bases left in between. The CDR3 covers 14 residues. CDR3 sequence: CASIRSGVGYGYTF. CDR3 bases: TGTGCCAGCATCCGATCGGGGGTCGGCTATGGCTACACCTTC.

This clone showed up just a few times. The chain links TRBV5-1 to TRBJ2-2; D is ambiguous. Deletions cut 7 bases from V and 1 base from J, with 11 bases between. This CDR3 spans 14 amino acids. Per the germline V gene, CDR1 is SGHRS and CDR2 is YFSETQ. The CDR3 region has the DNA TGCGCCAGCTACCAAACTGGGAACACCGGGGAGCTGTTTTTT. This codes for CASYQTGNTGELFF.

The CDR3 sequence is CASSATRGYTF. The CDR3 region has the DNA TGTGCCAGCAGCGCCACTAGGGGCTACACCTTC. This chain uses TRBV5-8 with TRBJ1-2; D is undetermined. Germline loops: CDR1 SGHTS, CDR2 YDEGEE. This CDR3 region has 11 residues. V lost 4 bases and J 8 bases, leaving 9 bases between the germline ends.